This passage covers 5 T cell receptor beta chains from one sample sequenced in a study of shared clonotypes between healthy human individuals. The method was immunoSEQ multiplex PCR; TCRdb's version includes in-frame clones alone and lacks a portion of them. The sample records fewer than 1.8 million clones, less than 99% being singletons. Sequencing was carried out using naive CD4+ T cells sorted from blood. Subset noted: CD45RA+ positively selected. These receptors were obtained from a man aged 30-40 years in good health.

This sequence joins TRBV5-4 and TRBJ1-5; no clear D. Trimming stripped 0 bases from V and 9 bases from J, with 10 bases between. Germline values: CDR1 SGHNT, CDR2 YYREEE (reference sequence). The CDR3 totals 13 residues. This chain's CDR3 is CASSLDRGGPQHF. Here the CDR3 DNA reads TGTGCCAGCAGCTTGGATCGGGGAGGGCCCCAGCATTTT.

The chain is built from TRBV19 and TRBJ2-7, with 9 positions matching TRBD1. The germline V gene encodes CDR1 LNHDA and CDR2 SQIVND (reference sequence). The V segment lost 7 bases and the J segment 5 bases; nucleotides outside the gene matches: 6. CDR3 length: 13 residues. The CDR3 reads CASNHRQGDEQYF. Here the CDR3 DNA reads TGTGCCAGTAACCACCGACAGGGGGACGAGCAGTACTTC. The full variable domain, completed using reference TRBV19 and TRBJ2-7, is DGGITQSPKYLFRKEGQNVTLSCEQNLNHDAMYWYRQDPGQGLRLIYYSQIVNDFQKGDIAEGYSVSREKKESFPLTVTSAQKNPTAFYLCASNHRQGDEQYFGPGTRLTVT.

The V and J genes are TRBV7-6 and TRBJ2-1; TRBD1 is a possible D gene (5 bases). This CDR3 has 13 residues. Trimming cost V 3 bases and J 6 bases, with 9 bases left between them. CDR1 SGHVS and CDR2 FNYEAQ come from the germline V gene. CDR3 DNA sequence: TGTGCCAGCAGCTTTACCCAGGGCAATGAGCAGTTCTTC. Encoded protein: CASSFTQGNEQFF.

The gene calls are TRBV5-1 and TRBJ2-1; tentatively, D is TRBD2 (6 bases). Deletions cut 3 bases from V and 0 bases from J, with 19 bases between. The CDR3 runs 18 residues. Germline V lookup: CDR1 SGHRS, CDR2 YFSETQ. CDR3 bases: TGCGCCAGCAGCTCTGGACTACGACCCAGGAGCTCCTACAATGAGCAGTTCTTC. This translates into CASSSGLRPRSSYNEQFF.

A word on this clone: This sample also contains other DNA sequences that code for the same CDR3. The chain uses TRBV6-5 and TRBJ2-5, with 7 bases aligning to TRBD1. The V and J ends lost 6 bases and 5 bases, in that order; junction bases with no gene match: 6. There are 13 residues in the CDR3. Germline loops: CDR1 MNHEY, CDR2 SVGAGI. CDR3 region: CASRRTGGETQYF. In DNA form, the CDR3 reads TGTGCCAGCAGACGGACAGGCGGGGAGACCCAGTACTTC.